This T cell receptor beta chain was found in a study of blood T cell repertoires in COVID-19. About the research overall: Some COVID-19 samples were acute and others convalescent; all came from the United States, Italy and Spain. T cells, B-cell-depleted T cells, or PBMCs supplied cDNA or gDNA.

Per the authors' pipeline: How many nucleated cells were present was estimated from reference gene primer amplification. This table comes from immunoSEQ multiplex PCR, and its TCRdb copy is limited to in-frame clones, with some not included. V, J and clone size are taken as reported in that table, and D and trimming were inferred from the DNA itself. This sample carries 180,000 or so clones, more than 70% of them seen once, and the ten largest clones take around 2.6%. The CDR3 covers 15 residues. V was pared by 1 base and J by 7 bases, with 19 bases between. Germline V gives CDR1 GTSNPN, CDR2 SVGIG (reference sequence).

This chain links TRBV30 with TRBJ1-1; D remains unclear. What was sequenced was peripheral blood. This receptor was taken from a man between 40 and 49 years old with active or convalescent COVID-19. CDR3 in DNA: TGTGCCTGGAGTGCCCAATTCTTCTACCTTGATGAAGCTTTCTTT. This gives the protein CAWSAQFFYLDEAFF.